Listed below are T cell receptor beta chains from one sample, sequenced in a study of blood T cells in healthy people across ages. MiXCR, applied by TCRdb to the 5' RACE reads, yields one record per CDR3 protein. The data show some 640,000 distinct CDR3 sequences, with about 30% seen just once and around 16% held by the top ten. The source material was blood. These receptors were obtained from a woman at least 80 years old in good health. Each CDR3 is given with its conserved first and last residue. The D gene is left open where the match is weak. The size of a clone is reported for some rows only, either as once, few or many, or as a class for expanded clones.

TRBJ2-7	TRBV6-2/TRBV6-3	NA	NA	TGTGCCAGCAGTTCGAGGGGTGGTAACACGCCTTTCTACGAGCAGTACTTC	CASSSRGGNTPFYEQYF
TRBJ2-1	TRBV12-3/TRBV12-4	TRBD2	many	TGTGCCAGCAGCCTCTTTAGCGGGGGCCGCCAAGTTGAGCAGTTCTTC	CASSLFSGGRQVEQFF
TRBJ1-5	TRBV3-1	NA	few	TGTGCCAGCAGCGACAGTCTTAGCAATCAGCCCCAGCATTTT	CASSDSLSNQPQHF
TRBJ2-3	TRBV6-6	TRBD1	NA	TGTGCCAGCAGTTACTCTTCAGGGGGCCTCACAGATACGCAGTATTTT	CASSYSSGGLTDTQYF
TRBJ2-3	TRBV9	NA	many	TGTGCCAGCGGGCTGGGGGCAGGCACAGATACGCAGTATTTT	CASGLGAGTDTQYF
TRBJ2-7	TRBV4-1	TRBD1	NA	TGTGCCAGCAGCCAAGGGACAGGCAGCTCCTACGAGCAGTACTTC	CASSQGTGSSYEQYF
TRBJ2-3	TRBV19	TRBD2	few	TGTGCCAGTACGGATCGACAGTGGGCCGGGACTAGCAGCGCAGATACGCAGTATTTT	CASTDRQWAGTSSADTQYF
TRBJ2-7	TRBV7-9	NA	many	TGTGCCAGCAGCTTAGCAGGGTGGGAGCAGTACTTC	CASSLAGWEQYF
TRBJ2-3	TRBV28	TRBD2	medium-sized	TGTGCCAGCAGCCAGAGGACTAGCGGCTCCACAGATACGCAGTATTTT	CASSQRTSGSTDTQYF
TRBJ2-3	TRBV7-8	NA	NA	TGTGCCAGCAGCTTAGTTAGCATGGGTAGCACAGATACGCAGTATTTT	CASSLVSMGSTDTQYF
TRBJ1-1	TRBV5-1	TRBD1	many	TGCGCCAGCAGCCTACCCGGGACAGTTGAAGCTTTCTTT	CASSLPGTVEAFF
TRBJ2-7	TRBV7-9	NA	many	TGTGCCAGCAGTTCCAGGGGTGACGAGCAGTACTTC	CASSSRGDEQYF
TRBJ2-5	TRBV27	NA	many	TGTGCCAGCAGGCCGACAGGTACTGGGGAGCAGTACTTC	CASRPTGTGEQYF
TRBJ2-7	TRBV5-1	TRBD2	NA	TGCGCCAGCAGCAAGACTAGCGGATCTAGCGATGAGCAGTACTTC	CASSKTSGSSDEQYF
TRBJ2-5	TRBV5-1	TRBD1	many	TGCGCCAGCAGCGGCACAGGGGCCGGAAGGGAGACCCAGTACTTC	CASSGTGAGRETQYF
TRBJ2-5	TRBV6-2/TRBV6-3	TRBD2	few	TGTGCCAGCACCGTGCTAGCGGGGGGGCCCAATGAGCAGTACTTC	CASTVLAGGPNEQYF
TRBJ2-7	TRBV6-5	NA	many	TGTGCCAGCAGTTACTCGAGTAGACATGGGGTCCTAGAGCAGTACTTC	CASSYSSRHGVLEQYF
TRBJ2-5	TRBV7-2	NA	many	TGTGCCAGCAGCTTAAATGCGGGGCAAGAGACCCAGTACTTC	CASSLNAGQETQYF
TRBJ2-3	TRBV20-1	NA	many	TGCAGTGCCACGTCCGGGCCGCATATCACAGATACGCAGTATTTT	CSATSGPHITDTQYF
TRBJ2-5	TRBV7-9	NA	NA	TGTGCCAGCGCCTCGGAGTACCCTGAAGTCCAGTACTTC	CASASEYPEVQYF
TRBJ2-5	TRBV15	TRBD2	NA	TGTGCCACGAGCAGAGAAGAAGCGGGGCGAGAGACCCAGTACTTC	CATSREEAGRETQYF
TRBJ2-1	TRBV4-2	NA	once	TGTGCCAGCAGCCAAGATCGGTCCTACAATGAGCAGTTCTTC	CASSQDRSYNEQFF
TRBJ1-4	TRBV5-1	NA	many	TGCGCCAGCAGCCAGGCCGGTTCGTCGGGCATTAATGAAAAACTGTTTTTT	CASSQAGSSGINEKLFF
TRBJ1-1	TRBV5-1	NA	NA	TGCGCCAGCAGCTTTAGAGAGAACACTGAAGCTTTCTTT	CASSFRENTEAFF
TRBJ2-2	TRBV7-6	TRBD2	few	TGTGCCAGCAGCTATGGCAGGCGGGAGGCCGGGGAGCTGTTTTTT	CASSYGRREAGELFF
TRBJ1-2	TRBV7-2	NA	many	TGTGCCAGCAGCTTAAGGGGCGGGGGCGGCTACACCTTC	CASSLRGGGGYTF
TRBJ1-2	TRBV5-4	TRBD1	NA	TGTGCCAGCAGCTTGAAGGGGACAGAAAACTATGGCTACACCTTC	CASSLKGTENYGYTF
TRBJ2-7	TRBV5-1	TRBD2	many	TGCGCCAGCAGCTTCGGGACTAGCGGGACCTACGAGCAGTACTTC	CASSFGTSGTYEQYF
TRBJ1-2	TRBV30	NA	NA	TGTGCCTGGAGCGCCGATTATGGGGATTATGATGGCTACACCTTC	CAWSADYGDYDGYTF
TRBJ2-1	TRBV28	NA	NA	TGTGCCAGCGACTCCCCGAGCAGGCGATTCAATGAGCAGTTCTTC	CASDSPSRRFNEQFF
TRBJ1-3	TRBV6-1	NA	NA	TGTGCCAGCAGTGAAGCCACAGTCTCTGGAAACACCATATATTTT	CASSEATVSGNTIYF
TRBJ2-1	TRBV6-6	TRBD1	NA	TGTGCCAGCAGGTACAGGACAGGGAGAAATGAGCAGTTCTTC	CASRYRTGRNEQFF
TRBJ2-5	TRBV5-1	TRBD2	many	TGCGCCAGCAAGCGGGGGGAGTTGGAGACCCAGTACTTC	CASKRGELETQYF
TRBJ1-2	TRBV29-1	TRBD1	NA	TGCAGCGCACGGGGCCGGGACAGGTTCTATGGCTACACCTTC	CSARGRDRFYGYTF
TRBJ2-1	TRBV7-2	TRBD2	many	TGTGCCAGCAGCTCCCTAGCGGGGGGCCCTAACGAGCAGTTCTTC	CASSSLAGGPNEQFF
TRBJ2-1	TRBV20-1	NA	once	TGCAGTGCTAGAGCTAGGGTTTCGTCGGATGAGCAGTTCTTC	CSARARVSSDEQFF
TRBJ2-7	TRBV2	TRBD2	many	TGTGCCAGCAGTGAAGCGGGGGGGGGCGAGCAGTACTTC	CASSEAGGGEQYF
TRBJ1-2	TRBV7-2	NA	few	TGTGCCAGCAGCTCCAGAGTGAGGGTTTCCCAAGGCTACACCTTC	CASSSRVRVSQGYTF
TRBJ2-3	TRBV5-1	NA	many	TGCGCCAGCAGCTTGGAGGTCGGGGGCCCAGATACGCAGTATTTT	CASSLEVGGPDTQYF
TRBJ2-7	TRBV27	NA	many	TGTGCCAGCAGTTTACGCGAAGGGTACGAGCAGTACTTC	CASSLREGYEQYF
TRBJ1-5	TRBV6-1	NA	many	TGTGCCAGCAGTGTCGAGGGAAATCAGCCCCAGCATTTT	CASSVEGNQPQHF
TRBJ2-2	TRBV9	NA	many	TGTGCCAGCAGCCTGGACCCGAACACCGGGGAGCTGTTTTTT	CASSLDPNTGELFF
TRBJ1-5	TRBV28	NA	few	TGTGCCAGCAGTATCCATTTATATCAGCCCCAGCATTTT	CASSIHLYQPQHF
TRBJ2-1	TRBV7-3	NA	NA	TGTGCCAGCAGCTTAAACAGGGAAGGGGGTGAGCAGTTCTTC	CASSLNREGGEQFF
TRBJ1-1	TRBV28	TRBD1	few	TGTGCCAGCAGTCTTACCGGGACAGGGGGGACTGAAGCTTTCTTT	CASSLTGTGGTEAFF
TRBJ1-2	TRBV3-1	NA	many	TGTGCCAGCAGCCAAGAAGTTTTTGACTATGGCTACACCTTC	CASSQEVFDYGYTF
TRBJ2-3	TRBV7-2	TRBD1	many	TGTGCCAGCAGCTTAGCGTACAGGGGGCTCGGTTTAGATACGCAGTATTTT	CASSLAYRGLGLDTQYF
TRBJ2-1	TRBV7-2	NA	NA	TGCGCCAGCGGCCCAATCGGGGAGCAGTTCTTC	CASGPIGEQFF
TRBJ2-3	TRBV2	TRBD2	few	TGTGCCAGCAGCCCATTAGCGGGATCAGCAGATACGCAGTATTTT	CASSPLAGSADTQYF
TRBJ1-1	TRBV4-2	NA	NA	TGTGCCAGCAGGAGAACGGCCACATTGAACACTGAAGCTTTCTTT	CASRRTATLNTEAFF
TRBJ2-1	TRBV5-1	TRBD2	few	TGCGCCAGCAGCTTGGCTAGCGGGGGTCTCTACAATGAGCAGTTCTTC	CASSLASGGLYNEQFF
TRBJ2-1	TRBV30	TRBD2	NA	TGTGCCTGGGCCGTGGGACTAGCGGTGAATGAGCAGTTCTTC	CAWAVGLAVNEQFF
TRBJ1-1	TRBV20-1	NA	few	TGCAGTGCTAGTAAGGGTGAAGCTTTCTTT	CSASKGEAFF
TRBJ2-5	TRBV25-1	NA	few	TGTGCCAGCAAGGGGCCAGGGGCGTACAATGAGCAGTACTTC	CASKGPGAYNEQYF
TRBJ1-1	TRBV20-1	TRBD1	few	TGCAGCGGACAGGGCGTCACTGAAGCTTTCTTT	CSGQGVTEAFF
TRBJ1-2	TRBV3-1	NA	NA	TGTGCCAGCAGCCAATTTCCAAGGAACTATGGCTACACCTTC	CASSQFPRNYGYTF